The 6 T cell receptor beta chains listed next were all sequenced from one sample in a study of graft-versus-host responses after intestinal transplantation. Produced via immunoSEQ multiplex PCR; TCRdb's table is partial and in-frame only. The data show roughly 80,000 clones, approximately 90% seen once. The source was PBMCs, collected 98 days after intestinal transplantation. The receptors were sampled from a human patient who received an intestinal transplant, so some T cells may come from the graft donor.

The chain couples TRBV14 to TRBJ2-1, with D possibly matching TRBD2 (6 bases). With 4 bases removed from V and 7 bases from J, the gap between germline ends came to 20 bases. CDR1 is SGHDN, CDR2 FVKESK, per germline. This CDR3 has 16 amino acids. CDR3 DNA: TGTGCCAGCAGCCCCCCCGGGACTCCCTTAAGGAATGAGCAGTTCTTC. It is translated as CASSPPGTPLRNEQFF.

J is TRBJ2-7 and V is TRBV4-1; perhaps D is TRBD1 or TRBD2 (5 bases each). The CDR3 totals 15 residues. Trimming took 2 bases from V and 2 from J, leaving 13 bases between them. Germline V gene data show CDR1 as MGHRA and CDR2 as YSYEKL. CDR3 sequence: CASSQRESGPYEQYF. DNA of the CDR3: TGCGCCAGCAGCCAAAGGGAGTCAGGGCCCTACGAGCAGTACTTC.

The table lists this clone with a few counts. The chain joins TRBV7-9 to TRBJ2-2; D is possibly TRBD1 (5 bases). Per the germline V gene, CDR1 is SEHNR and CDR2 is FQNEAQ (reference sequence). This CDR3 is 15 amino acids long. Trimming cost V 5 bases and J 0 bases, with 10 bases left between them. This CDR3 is CASSLGHTNTGELFF. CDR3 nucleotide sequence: TGTGCCAGCAGCCTAGGACATACGAACACCGGGGAGCTGTTTTTT. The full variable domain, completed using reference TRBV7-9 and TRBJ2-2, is DTGVSQNPRHKITKRGQNVTFRCDPISEHNRLYWYRQTLGQGPEFLTYFQNEAQLEKSRLLSDRFSAERPKGSFSTLEIQRTEQGDSAMYLCASSLGHTNTGELFFGEGSRLTVL.

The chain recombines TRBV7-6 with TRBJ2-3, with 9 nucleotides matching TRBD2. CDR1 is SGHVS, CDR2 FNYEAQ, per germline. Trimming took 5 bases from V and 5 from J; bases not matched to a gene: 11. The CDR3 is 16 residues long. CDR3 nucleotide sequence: TGTGCCAGCAGCCTCCAGGGGCGGGGGGGTAGAGATACGCAGTATTTT. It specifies CASSLQGRGGRDTQYF.

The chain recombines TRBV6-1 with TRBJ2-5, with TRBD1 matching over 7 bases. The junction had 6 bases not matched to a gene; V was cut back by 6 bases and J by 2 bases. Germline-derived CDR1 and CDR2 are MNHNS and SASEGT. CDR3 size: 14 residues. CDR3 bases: TGTGCCAGCAGCCCGACAGGGTGGCAAGAGACCCAGTACTTC. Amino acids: CASSPTGWQETQYF.

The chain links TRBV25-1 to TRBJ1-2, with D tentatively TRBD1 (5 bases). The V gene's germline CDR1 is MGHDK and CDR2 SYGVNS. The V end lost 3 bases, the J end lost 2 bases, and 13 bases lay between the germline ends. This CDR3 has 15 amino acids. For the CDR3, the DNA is TGTGCCAGCAGTGACCCCCAGGGTGGGAACTATGGCTACACCTTC. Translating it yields CASSDPQGGNYGYTF.